This T cell receptor beta chain derives from a study of OX40 agonist ivuxolimab in advanced cancers. As for the study more broadly: The costimulatory receptor OX40 (CD134) was targeted by ivuxolimab, a fully human IgG2 agonistic monoclonal antibody. Intravenous ivuxolimab was administered to patients every 2 weeks at six dose levels: 0.01, 0.1, 0.3, 1.5, 3 and 10 mg/kg. Of the approximately 53 patients in dose escalation, about 20 had hepatocellular carcinoma, approximately 15 had melanoma, 9 had renal cell carcinoma and 9 had head and neck cancer. The dose-escalation cohort was about 83% male with a mean age of around 62 years, ranging from roughly 20 to 80. Prior anti-PD-1, anti-PD-L1 or anti-CTLA-4 therapy was permitted, and 30% to 45% of dose-escalation patients had received checkpoint inhibitors. Three dose-escalation patients achieved partial responses, one with hepatocellular carcinoma and two with cutaneous melanoma. The point of sequencing TCRbeta in the periphery was to test whether ivuxolimab changed TCR sequence diversity and drove clonal T-cell expansion. The paper covers the monotherapy dose-escalation part of the phase I ivuxolimab trial, which included N ≈ 57 patients. Points the paper makes about the study in general: Antigen specificity was not determined for the clonally expanded peripheral T cells. After ivuxolimab, more expanded clones were found on average in CD8+ T cells than in CD4+ T cells. Low levels of normalized T-cell clonal expansion were also seen in some patients who did not respond. At doses of 0.1 to 3.0 mg/kg, clonal expansion of both CD4+ and CD8+ blood T cells was observed from baseline to week 6. In partial responders in the 0.1-3.0 mg/kg groups, normalized peripheral clonal expansion was found to be among the lowest, especially among CD8+ T cells.

Genomic DNA was extracted from sorted cells for sequencing of the TCRbeta CDR3 region. TCRbeta CDR3 regions were sequenced using the immunoSEQ Assay. What TCRdb holds here is the immuneACCESS table cut down to in-frame rearrangements. Part of the clones is not present; checked against another copy, under half of the missing clones reflect an unresolved V gene, and the others are unexplained. The sample records about 120,000 clones, 93% of which are singletons. In total, the top ten clones hold over 0.15% of the sample. The trial excluded patients who had a history of autoimmune disease or were on systemic immunosuppression. Peripheral blood for TCR sequencing was drawn from every dose cohort at baseline, at cycle 4 day 1 and at cycle 7 day 1. The samples were drawn from a first-in-human, open-label, multicenter phase I dose-escalation trial of ivuxolimab. Adults with locally advanced or metastatic head and neck squamous cell, hepatocellular, melanoma or renal cell carcinoma were enrolled in the trial. CD4+ and CD8+ T cells were sorted separately from peripheral blood before TCR sequencing.

This clone appeared a single time. The clone's antigen remains unknown. Per-base quality was not reported, and no clone a single base away is much larger than it. The sequenced sample was CD4+ or CD8+ T cells sorted from blood, obtained in a trial of the OX40 agonist ivuxolimab. The source is an adult with an advanced solid tumor such as melanoma, head and neck, liver or kidney cancer.

CDR3 protein: CASSGGRTGRNNSPLHF. The nucleotide sequence is TGTGCCAGCAGTGGCGGGAGGACAGGGAGAAATAATTCACCCCTCCACTTT. This chain is built from TRBV6-1 and TRBJ1-6; TRBD1 aligns with 8 central bases. The germline V gene sets CDR1 to MNHNS and CDR2 to SASEGT. Measured from the cysteine to the phenylalanine, the CDR3 is 17 residues long. Just CDR3 DNA is preserved here, 51 bases in frame from base 1. Unmatched junction bases come to 10, with V trimmed by 4 bases and J by 5 bases.